The 28 T cell receptor beta chains in this list originate from one sample, sequenced in a study of shared clonotypes between healthy human individuals. Method: immunoSEQ multiplex PCR; TCRdb's copy keeps in-frame clones and lacks some. The sample includes hundreds of thousands of clones, approximately 79% of them seen just once. The sequenced sample was memory CD4+ T cells sorted from blood. Subset described: CD45RA-negative fraction. The source of these receptors is a woman aged 30 to 39 in good health.

This chain uses TRBV7-2 with TRBJ2-7; D ambiguous. Germline lookup yields CDR1 SGHTA and CDR2 FQGNSA. The CDR3 is 11 residues long. V lost 5 bases to trimming and J lost 6 bases, with 8 bases between them. Here the CDR3 reads CASSRYSEQYF. CDR3 sequence (DNA): TGTGCCAGCAGCCGTTACAGCGAGCAGTACTTC.

The V gene is TRBV19, the J gene TRBJ2-2, with 7 bases identical to TRBD2. The trim removed 5 bases at V and 4 bases at J, leaving 10 bases unmatched. From germline, CDR1 is LNHDA and CDR2 SQIVND (reference sequence). This CDR3 is 16 amino acids long. The CDR3 region is CASSGRRLAVTGELFF. The CDR3, as DNA: TGTGCCAGTAGTGGCAGGAGGCTAGCGGTCACCGGGGAGCTGTTTTTT.

The genes are TRBV28 and TRBJ1-4, with TRBD1 matching 7 bases. The J segment lost 7 bases and the V segment lost 6 bases, leaving 8 bases of the junction unmatched. The CDR3 has 14 residues. The germline V gene encodes CDR1 MDHEN and CDR2 SYDVKM. The CDR3 spells CASRSGQDGEKLFF. The CDR3 nucleotides are TGTGCCAGCAGGTCCGGACAGGATGGTGAAAAACTGTTTTTT. Filled out from reference TRBV28 and TRBJ1-4, the complete variable domain reads DVKVTQSSRYLVKRTGEKVFLECVQDMDHENMFWYRQDPGLGLRLIYFSYDVKMKEKGDIPEGYSVSREKKERFSLILESASTNQTSMYLCASRSGQDGEKLFFGSGTQLSVL.

The J gene is TRBJ2-2, the V gene TRBV5-1, with 13 bases fitting TRBD2. The CDR3 extends over 14 amino acids. Germline V gene sequence: CDR1 SGHRS, CDR2 YFSETQ. Germline trimming cut 7 bases from V and 6 bases from J; bases unmatched to any gene: 3. The chain's CDR3 is CASSGLAGAGELFF. CDR3 sequence (DNA): TGCGCCAGCTCTGGACTAGCGGGAGCCGGGGAGCTGTTTTTT. The whole variable domain, remainder taken from reference TRBV5-1 and TRBJ2-2, is KAGVTQTPRYLIKTRGQQVTLSCSPISGHRSVSWYQQTPGQGLQFLFEYFSETQRNKGNFPGRFSGRQFSNSRSEMNVSTLELGDSALYLCASSGLAGAGELFFGEGSRLTVL.

The chain combines TRBV27 with TRBJ1-2, with D tentatively TRBD1 (6 bases). Trimming took 3 bases from V and 4 from J, leaving 9 bases between them. There are 13 residues in the CDR3. CDR1 and CDR2 from the germline V gene are MNHEY and SMNVEV (reference sequence). The CDR3 nucleotides are TGTGCCAGCAGTTTTGGCAGGGGCTATGGCTACACCTTC. It yields the protein CASSFGRGYGYTF.

The chain employs TRBV6-6 and TRBJ2-1, with D perhaps matching TRBD2 (6 bases). V lost 2 bases to trimming and J lost 6 bases, with 8 bases between them. The CDR3 runs 13 residues. In germline, CDR1 is MNHNY, CDR2 SVGAGI (reference sequence). CDR3 sequence (DNA): TGTGCCAGCAGTTACGAGACTAGCAATGAGCAGTTCTTC. Encoded protein: CASSYETSNEQFF.

With respect to this clone: Additional DNA sequences in this sample encode the identical CDR3. V usage is TRBV18 and J usage is TRBJ1-3, with D tentatively TRBD1 (5 bases). V was pared by 3 bases and J by 0 bases, with 12 bases between. This CDR3 spans 16 amino acids. CDR1 is KGHSH and CDR2 is LQKENI in the germline V gene. Here the CDR3 reads CASSPPGRNSGNTIYF. The CDR3 DNA reads TGTGCCAGCTCACCGCCGGGACGGAACTCTGGAAACACCATATATTTT.

The CDR3 sequence is CASSLGPQVTMNTEAFF. CDR3 sequence (DNA): TGTGCCAGCAGCTTAGGCCCCCAAGTAACTATGAACACTGAAGCTTTCTTT. This chain uses TRBV13 with TRBJ1-1; D uncertain. The CDR3 extends over 17 amino acids. Trimming took 0 bases from V and 0 from J, leaving 14 bases between them. Germline values: CDR1 PRHDT, CDR2 FYEKMQ (reference sequence).

The J gene is TRBJ2-7, the V gene TRBV2; tentatively, D is TRBD2 (5 bases). In germline, CDR1 is SNHLY, CDR2 FYNNEI. This CDR3 has 14 residues. Trimming removed 6 bases at V and 0 bases at J, with 12 bases between. The CDR3, as DNA: TGTGCCAGCAGCCTAGCTCGACGCTCCTACGAGCAGTACTTC. The encoded protein is CASSLARRSYEQYF.

This clone has just a few counts. J is TRBJ1-2 and V is TRBV2; the D is unclear. Trimming took off 10 bases at V and 1 base at J, with 7 bases between the two ends. The V gene's germline CDR1 is SNHLY and CDR2 FYNNEI. The CDR3 covers 11 residues. The CDR3 nucleotides are TGTGCCACCAACTATAACTATGGCTACACCTTC. Translating gives CATNYNYGYTF.

With respect to this clone: In the same sample, other DNA sequences code for this CDR3. The V gene is TRBV9, the J gene TRBJ2-1; 8 bases line up with TRBD1. The V gene's germline CDR1 is SGDLS and CDR2 YYNGEE. The CDR3 has 13 amino acids. The V and J ends lost 3 bases and 7 bases, in that order; junction bases with no gene match: 3. CDR3 in DNA: TGTGCCAGCAGCGGGACAGGGTTGAATGAGCAGTTCTTC. Translation: CASSGTGLNEQFF.

The V call is TRBV7-9, the J call TRBJ2-1, with 9 bases fitting TRBD2. This CDR3 contains 16 residues. Germline V gives CDR1 SEHNR, CDR2 FQNEAQ (reference sequence). With V trimmed by 3 bases and J by 6 bases, 9 bases remained unmatched. The CDR3 loop is CASSFLFSGRVNEQFF. For the CDR3, the DNA is TGTGCCAGCAGCTTCCTATTTAGCGGGAGAGTCAATGAGCAGTTCTTC.

The chain couples TRBV10-3 to TRBJ1-3; D might be TRBD1 (6 bases). There are 14 residues in the CDR3. V gave up 8 bases and J gave up 8 bases, with 19 bases separating them. Per germline, CDR1 ENHRY and CDR2 SYGVKD. The CDR3 here is CAILGATGQHTIYF. CDR3 sequence (DNA): TGTGCCATCTTGGGGGCTACAGGTCAGCACACCATATATTTT.

This chain connects TRBV4-2 to TRBJ2-1; 7 bases align to TRBD2. Germline V lookup: CDR1 LGHNA, CDR2 YNFKEQ. The CDR3 is 16 amino acids. J was trimmed by 8 bases and V by 0 bases; bases with no gene match: 10. The CDR3, as DNA: TGTGCCAGCAGCCAAGACAGGGACTACGGAGTCTATGAGCAGTTCTTC. Encoded protein: CASSQDRDYGVYEQFF.

V and J are TRBV11-3 and TRBJ2-3; the D gene is possibly TRBD1 (5 bases). Germline V lookup: CDR1 SGHNT, CDR2 YENEEA. The CDR3 sequence is 16 residues long. Trimming shortened V by 4 bases and J by 4 bases, and 18 bases separated the two germline ends. The CDR3: CASSSSTGKSADTQYF. Written as DNA, the CDR3 is TGTGCCAGCAGCTCCTCTACAGGAAAGTCTGCAGATACGCAGTATTTT.

This clone was detected many times. The chain is built from TRBV30 and TRBJ1-2, with 8 bases that match TRBD1. From germline, CDR1 is GTSNPN and CDR2 SVGIG (reference sequence). The CDR3 is made up of 13 amino acids. V dropped 1 base and J dropped 6; count of bases not matched to a gene: 4. The CDR3 protein is CAWSAQGADGYTF. CDR3 sequence (DNA): TGTGCCTGGAGTGCCCAGGGGGCCGATGGCTACACCTTC.

The rearrangement uses TRBV28 and TRBJ2-1, with 8 bases that match TRBD1. Germline V gene data show CDR1 as MDHEN and CDR2 as SYDVKM. CDR3 length: 17 amino acids. J lost 4 bases, V lost 5 bases, and 13 bases had no gene match. CDR3 nucleotides: TGTGCCAGCAGTCCAAGCCGGGACAGGCATATTTACAATGAGCAGTTCTTC. Translating it yields CASSPSRDRHIYNEQFF.

This clone has only one observation. The CDR3 region is CASSLVREGLYEQFF. In DNA form, the CDR3 reads TGTGCCAGCAGCTTAGTCCGGGAGGGCCTCTATGAGCAGTTCTTC. V is TRBV11-2 and J is TRBJ2-1; 8 bases fit TRBD2. The junction had 7 bases not matched to a gene; V was cut back by 1 base and J by 8 bases. The CDR3 sequence is 15 residues long. Looked up from germline, CDR1 is SGHAT and CDR2 is FQNNGV.

This chain's CDR3 is CAWSGVGANVLTF. The CDR3 DNA reads TGTGCCTGGAGTGGGGTTGGGGCCAACGTCCTGACTTTC. The rearrangement joins TRBV30 to TRBJ2-6; D unclear. The ends were cut back, 1 base at V and 3 bases at J, with 4 bases in the middle. The CDR3 totals 13 residues. The germline V gene has CDR1 GTSNPN and CDR2 SVGIG (reference sequence).

The chain uses TRBV27 and TRBJ1-5; D unresolved. Germline V lookup: CDR1 MNHEY, CDR2 SMNVEV (reference sequence). The CDR3 sequence is 13 residues long. V was cut by 6 bases and J by 5 bases, with 11 bases left in between. DNA for the CDR3: TGTGCCAGCAGCCCCCTTCGGGATCAGCCCCAGCATTTT. Protein product: CASSPLRDQPQHF.

CDR3 amino acids: CASSLGLAGEQYF. The CDR3 DNA reads as TGCGCCAGCAGCTTGGGACTAGCCGGCGAGCAGTACTTC. The chain is built from TRBV5-1 and TRBJ2-7, with 7 nucleotides matching TRBD2. Per germline, CDR1 SGHRS and CDR2 YFSETQ. The V and J ends lost 0 bases and 6 bases, in that order; junction bases with no gene match: 3. The CDR3 sequence is 13 residues long.

The V gene is TRBV4-1, the J gene TRBJ2-7; 9 nucleotides match TRBD1. From germline, CDR1 is MGHRA and CDR2 YSYEKL. This CDR3 spans 16 amino acids. J was trimmed by 6 bases and V by 3 bases; bases with no gene match: 12. The CDR3 spells CASSQRAGQGTSEQYF. The DNA for the CDR3 is TGCGCCAGCAGCCAGAGGGCAGGACAGGGGACCAGCGAGCAGTACTTC.

Comment on this clone: In the same sample, other DNA sequences code for this CDR3. The chain joins TRBV7-3 to TRBJ2-5; D might be TRBD1 (5 bases). Trimming took 4 bases from V and 8 from J, leaving 14 bases between them. This CDR3 comprises 13 residues. Germline CDR1 and CDR2: SGHTA and FQGTGA. The CDR3 nucleotides are TGTGCCAGCAGCTCCCAGGGTGGCGAAACCCAGTACTTC. Protein: CASSSQGGETQYF.

The V gene is TRBV28, the J gene TRBJ1-4; D unresolved. Trimming took 3 bases from V and 8 from J, leaving 13 bases between them. The CDR3 sequence is 14 residues long. Germline CDR1 reads MDHEN; CDR2 reads SYDVKM. CDR3 sequence reads: CASSLVWDKEKLFF. The CDR3 DNA is TGTGCCAGCAGTTTGGTCTGGGATAAGGAAAAACTGTTTTTT.

The chain joins TRBV10-3 to TRBJ2-1, with TRBD1 matching 8 bases. CDR3 length: 14 amino acids. From germline, CDR1 is ENHRY and CDR2 SYGVKD. The V gene end was trimmed by 10 bases and the J gene end by 8 bases; junction bases not matched to a gene: 13. The CDR3 sequence: CATRGDQGAYEQFF. CDR3 nucleotide sequence: TGTGCCACCAGGGGTGACCAGGGGGCATATGAGCAGTTCTTC.

This clone was seen at least ten times. The genes are TRBV19 and TRBJ2-7, with D perhaps assigned TRBD1 or TRBD2 (5 bases each). CDR1 and CDR2 from the germline V gene are LNHDA and SQIVND (reference sequence). V lost 9 bases and J lost 6, with 15 bases in between. The length of the CDR3 is 12 residues. DNA for the CDR3: TGTGCCAGCAGTGAAGGGACGGGCGAGCAGTACTTC. Translating gives CASSEGTGEQYF.

Comments on this clone: Within the sample, other DNA sequences also encode this same CDR3. The J gene is TRBJ2-7, the V gene TRBV11-2; 8 nucleotides match TRBD1. With V trimmed by 5 bases and J by 0 bases, 3 bases remained unmatched. Per germline, CDR1 SGHAT and CDR2 FQNNGV. This CDR3 contains 14 residues. Here the CDR3 DNA reads TGTGCCAGCAGCCTACAGGGGGACTCCTACGAGCAGTACTTC. Translating gives CASSLQGDSYEQYF. Variable domain in full (rest from reference TRBV11-2 and TRBJ2-7): EAGVAQSPRYKIIEKRQSVAFWCNPISGHATLYWYQQILGQGPKLLIQFQNNGVVDDSQLPKDRFSAERLKGVDSTLKIQPAKLEDSAVYLCASSLQGDSYEQYFGPGTRLTVT.

This clone was detected a few times. As DNA, the CDR3 is TGTGCCAGCAGCTTACGCAGGGACTCCTACGAGCAGTACTTC. Its translation: CASSLRRDSYEQYF. J is TRBJ2-5 and V is TRBV7-7; TRBD1 might be the D (5 bases). The end of the DNA is better explained by TRBJ2-7, so the J call may be wrong. The germline gives CDR1 SSHAT, CDR2 FNYEAQ (reference sequence). This CDR3 has 14 residues.